What follows describes a single TCR beta chain. Its target antigen remains unknown. Within one base of it there is no much larger clone, and no base qualities were kept. The CDR3 holds 16 amino acids from the cysteine to the phenylalanine. Solely the CDR3 DNA is kept, with 48 bases framed from the first base. Via the germline V gene, CDR1 is SGHTA and CDR2 FQGNSA. Trimming accounts for 3 bases at V and 4 bases at J, while the number of junction bases matched to no gene is 10. The data derive from a study of cytomegalovirus exposure and HLA in healthy donors (dated by TCRdb to the late 2010s). In terms of the full investigation: The 666 repertoires of the first cohort and the 110 or so validation repertoires were produced on the same platform, according to a later analysis. The study aimed to test whether cataloging public T cell receptors could reveal signatures of past pathogen exposure. Along with the approximately 700-subject first cohort, a separate validation cohort of over 90 different subjects was used. To predict cytomegalovirus infection status, the study brought together high-throughput TCR immunosequencing, statistical association of individual TCRs with disease status, and machine learning. What the study reported, not specific to this receptor: The authors suggested that the approach could potentially be generalized to other disease states and immunological phenotypes. Most TCR sequences were seen in very few donors, while some public TCRs were found in many individuals. In vitro tests confirmed that a few of the cytomegalovirus-associated TCR beta chains recognize cytomegalovirus antigens. The validation cohort had no HLA typing available for a later analysis, so co-occurrence within that cohort was assessed over all 130 or so repertoires. A total of roughly 160 TCR beta chains were listed by the study as associated with cytomegalovirus. In both the original and validation cohorts, the classifier was reported to diagnose cytomegalovirus status with high specificity and sensitivity. Of the cluster scores, about 94% were above 0 in a later analysis, which found that TCRs clustered in the first cohort also tended to co-occur in the 95 to 150 validation repertoires.

Donors formed part of the validation cohort, which comprised 120 or so subjects and was distinct from the first cohort of several hundred subjects. The library was produced with the immunoSEQ multiplex PCR assay. In the source study's methods: To diagnose cytomegalovirus status from the catalog of TCR beta chain sequences, a statistical classification framework was built. TCRdb carries this immuneACCESS record with in-frame sequences only. Its versions omit some clonotypes, under half of them owing to an unresolved V gene in the studies checked, with the rest unexplained. V and J calls and clone size follow that table, whereas D and trimming were derived from the DNA. This sample holds approximately 150,000 clones; 91% were observed only once. The ten top clones hold approximately 3% of the sample.

The TCR comes from a woman between 18 and 30 years old in good health and CMV-seropositive. Recombination joined TRBV7-2 with TRBJ2-5; 8 middle bases align to TRBD2. Sequencing used PBMCs. The base sequence is TGTGCCAGCAGCTTCGGCTCGGGAGGGTCGGCAGAGACCCAGTACTTC. Its amino acids are CASSFGSGGSAETQYF.